This T cell receptor (beta chain) was sequenced in a study of T cells after yellow fever vaccination. Study-wide points: Abundant clonotypes from the bulk population could get into FACS-sorted repertoires as contaminants.

TCRdb called the 5' RACE reads again in MiXCR, with one record for every CDR3 protein. Of around 530,000 distinct CDR3 sequences in the sample, around 17% were seen once. Only a few counts were recorded for this clonotype. The target antigen is unknown. The CDR3 is made up of 15 amino acids. Germline values: CDR1 DFQATT, CDR2 SNEGSKA (reference sequence). The trim removed 6 bases at V and 2 bases at J, leaving 11 bases unmatched. The chain couples TRBV20-1 to TRBJ2-3; TRBD2 agrees at 7 bases. This clonotype was obtained from a man aged 18-30 years who received the YFV17D yellow fever vaccine. The input for sequencing was PBMCs, taken around 5 days after the first yellow fever vaccination. CDR3 protein: CSAPAGGGYTDTQYF. DNA of the CDR3: TGCAGTGCCCCAGCGGGCGGGGGATACACAGATACGCAGTATTTT.